A selection of T cell receptor beta chains follows, all from one sample in a study of T cell changes during pregnancy in multiple sclerosis. Profiling relied on immunoSEQ multiplex PCR, and the TCRdb table lists in-frame clones only, not all of them. There are tens of thousands of clones in the sample; 80% to 95% occur only once, and about 0.45% lies in the top ten. The sequences come from CD4+ T cells from peripheral blood mononuclear cells, collected in the second trimester of pregnancy. Receptor source: a female donor with multiple sclerosis, enrolled in a pregnancy study. Both conserved end residues are part of each CDR3. The order of the fields is J gene, V gene, clone size, D gene, CDR3 protein, CDR3 DNA. D genes are given only for firm matches. Rows may omit the clone size; those that give it use once, few, many or a size class.

j_gene: TRBJ2-7
v_gene: TRBV27
abundance: .
d_gene: .
CDR3aa: CASSRSLDSYEQYF
CDR3nt: TGTGCCAGCAGTCGATCCTTGGACAGCTACGAGCAGTACTTC

j_gene: TRBJ2-1
v_gene: TRBV7-2
abundance: .
d_gene: TRBD2
CDR3aa: CASSLVGTRGYNEQFF
CDR3nt: TGTGCCAGCAGCCTGGTAGGGACTAGAGGCTACAATGAGCAGTTCTTC

j_gene: TRBJ2-1
v_gene: TRBV28
abundance: .
d_gene: TRBD2
CDR3aa: CASSFSGRWGSTYNEQFF
CDR3nt: TGTGCCAGCAGTTTCAGCGGGAGATGGGGAAGCACCTACAATGAGCAGTTCTTC

j_gene: TRBJ2-7
v_gene: TRBV4-2
abundance: .
d_gene: TRBD1
CDR3aa: CASSQVWDSVYEQYF
CDR3nt: TGTGCCAGCAGCCAAGTCTGGGACAGCGTCTACGAGCAGTACTTC

j_gene: TRBJ1-4
v_gene: TRBV6-5
abundance: .
d_gene: .
CDR3aa: CASKRHINEKLFF
CDR3nt: TGTGCCAGCAAGAGGCACATTAATGAAAAACTGTTTTTT

j_gene: TRBJ2-5
v_gene: TRBV11-1
abundance: .
d_gene: .
CDR3aa: CASSPSVRAEETQYF
CDR3nt: TGTGCCAGCAGCCCCAGCGTCCGAGCCGAGGAGACCCAGTACTTC

j_gene: TRBJ1-2
v_gene: TRBV6-6
abundance: .
d_gene: .
CDR3aa: CASSYSTPANYGYTF
CDR3nt: TGTGCCAGCAGTTACTCGACTCCAGCAAACTATGGCTACACCTTC

j_gene: TRBJ1-2
v_gene: TRBV14
abundance: .
d_gene: .
CDR3aa: CASSQGVVGHYGYTF
CDR3nt: TGTGCCAGCAGCCAAGGGGTCGTGGGCCACTATGGCTACACCTTC

j_gene: TRBJ1-6
v_gene: TRBV28
abundance: .
d_gene: .
CDR3aa: CASSPQVAYNSPLHF
CDR3nt: TGTGCCAGCAGTCCACAGGTAGCCTATAATTCACCCCTCCACTTT

j_gene: TRBJ2-7
v_gene: TRBV5-1
abundance: .
d_gene: TRBD1
CDR3aa: CASKTGDSYEQYF
CDR3nt: TGCGCCAGTAAGACAGGGGACTCCTACGAGCAGTACTTC

j_gene: TRBJ2-6
v_gene: TRBV27
abundance: .
d_gene: .
CDR3aa: CASSLLSGANVLTF
CDR3nt: TGTGCCAGCAGTCTCCTCTCTGGGGCCAACGTCCTGACTTTC

j_gene: TRBJ1-2
v_gene: TRBV19
abundance: few
d_gene: .
CDR3aa: CASSRVPVEAYGYTF
CDR3nt: TGTGCCAGTAGTCGGGTCCCAGTCGAGGCCTATGGCTACACCTTC

j_gene: TRBJ1-1
v_gene: TRBV10-3
abundance: .
d_gene: .
CDR3aa: CAISDQASNTEAFF
CDR3nt: TGTGCCATCAGTGACCAGGCTTCGAACACTGAAGCTTTCTTT

j_gene: TRBJ2-2
v_gene: TRBV2
abundance: .
d_gene: .
CDR3aa: CASSRDSSFIGELFF
CDR3nt: TGTGCCAGCAGCCGGGACTCCTCCTTCATCGGGGAGCTGTTTTTT

j_gene: TRBJ2-2
v_gene: TRBV7-3
abundance: .
d_gene: .
CDR3aa: CASSFTPGELFF
CDR3nt: TGTGCCAGCAGCTTCACTCCCGGGGAGCTGTTTTTT

j_gene: TRBJ1-1
v_gene: TRBV9
abundance: .
d_gene: .
CDR3aa: CASSAGNMNTEAFF
CDR3nt: TGTGCCAGCAGCGCAGGAAACATGAACACTGAAGCTTTCTTT

j_gene: TRBJ1-5
v_gene: TRBV5-1
abundance: .
d_gene: .
CDR3aa: CASSEGDSNQPQHF
CDR3nt: TGCGCCAGCAGTGAAGGGGATAGCAATCAGCCCCAGCATTTT

j_gene: TRBJ1-1
v_gene: TRBV14
abundance: .
d_gene: .
CDR3aa: CASSQNSNTEAFF
CDR3nt: TGTGCCAGCAGCCAAAACAGTAACACTGAAGCTTTCTTT

j_gene: TRBJ2-5
v_gene: TRBV2
abundance: .
d_gene: .
CDR3aa: CASSWGREQETQYF
CDR3nt: TGTGCCAGCAGTTGGGGGCGCGAACAAGAGACCCAGTACTTC

j_gene: TRBJ2-1
v_gene: TRBV7-2
abundance: .
d_gene: .
CDR3aa: CASSLTPPPGLNEQFF
CDR3nt: TGTGCCAGCAGCTTAACCCCACCACCGGGTCTCAATGAGCAGTTCTTC

j_gene: TRBJ1-1
v_gene: TRBV10-3
abundance: .
d_gene: .
CDR3aa: CAISPAGQRAPEAFF
CDR3nt: TGTGCCATCAGCCCAGCCGGACAGAGGGCCCCTGAAGCTTTCTTT

j_gene: TRBJ1-2
v_gene: TRBV6-5
abundance: .
d_gene: .
CDR3aa: CASSYSTQSYGYTF
CDR3nt: TGTGCCAGCAGTTACTCGACTCAATCCTATGGCTACACCTTC

j_gene: TRBJ1-4
v_gene: TRBV29-1
abundance: .
d_gene: TRBD1
CDR3aa: CSVRQGAGGEKLFF
CDR3nt: TGCAGCGTAAGACAGGGGGCTGGCGGTGAAAAACTGTTTTTT

j_gene: TRBJ1-2
v_gene: TRBV14
abundance: once
d_gene: .
CDR3aa: CASSGKTRVHGYTF
CDR3nt: TGTGCCAGCAGCGGCAAGACCAGGGTGCATGGCTACACCTTC

j_gene: TRBJ1-4
v_gene: TRBV18
abundance: .
d_gene: .
CDR3aa: CASSPPSSDRGEKLFF
CDR3nt: TGTGCCAGCTCACCACCGTCCAGTGATCGAGGTGAAAAACTGTTTTTT

j_gene: TRBJ1-2
v_gene: TRBV5-4
abundance: .
d_gene: .
CDR3aa: CASSVLQGFYGYTF
CDR3nt: TGTGCCAGCAGCGTCCTGCAGGGTTTCTATGGCTACACCTTC

j_gene: TRBJ2-1
v_gene: TRBV7-2
abundance: .
d_gene: TRBD2
CDR3aa: CASSLEASGRGNEQFF
CDR3nt: TGTGCCAGCAGCTTAGAGGCTAGCGGGAGAGGTAATGAGCAGTTCTTC

j_gene: TRBJ1-5
v_gene: TRBV2
abundance: few
d_gene: .
CDR3aa: CASSRQNQPQHF
CDR3nt: TGTGCCAGCAGTAGACAGAATCAGCCCCAGCATTTT

j_gene: TRBJ2-3
v_gene: TRBV13
abundance: .
d_gene: .
CDR3aa: CASSLLGSPSTDTQYF
CDR3nt: TGTGCCAGCAGCCTTCTTGGGAGCCCTAGCACAGATACGCAGTATTTT

j_gene: TRBJ1-2
v_gene: TRBV29-1
abundance: once
d_gene: .
CDR3aa: CSVATGTNYGYTF
CDR3nt: TGCAGCGTTGCGACGGGTACCAACTATGGCTACACCTTC

j_gene: TRBJ2-1
v_gene: TRBV29-1
abundance: .
d_gene: TRBD2
CDR3aa: CSVKTSGVTYNEQFF
CDR3nt: TGCAGCGTGAAAACTAGCGGGGTTACCTACAATGAGCAGTTCTTC

j_gene: TRBJ1-2
v_gene: TRBV21-1
abundance: .
d_gene: .
CDR3aa: CASSKAERGQGWCYTF
CDR3nt: TGTGCCAGCAGCAAAGCCGAGCGGGGACAGGGGTGGTGCTACACCTTC

j_gene: TRBJ2-7
v_gene: TRBV2
abundance: .
d_gene: TRBD2
CDR3aa: CASSRSGTSVNYEQYF
CDR3nt: TGTGCCAGCAGTCGATCTGGGACTAGCGTGAACTACGAGCAGTACTTC

j_gene: TRBJ2-3
v_gene: TRBV5-1
abundance: once
d_gene: .
CDR3aa: CASSLGSPGTDTQYF
CDR3nt: TGCGCCAGCAGCTTGGGGTCCCCAGGCACAGATACGCAGTATTTT

j_gene: TRBJ2-7
v_gene: TRBV4-1
abundance: once
d_gene: .
CDR3aa: CASSQERVSSYEQYF
CDR3nt: TGCGCCAGCAGCCAAGAGCGGGTAAGCTCCTACGAGCAGTACTTC

j_gene: TRBJ2-7
v_gene: TRBV5-6
abundance: .
d_gene: .
CDR3aa: CASTRGISSYEQYF
CDR3nt: TGTGCCAGCACAAGGGGAATCAGCTCCTACGAGCAGTACTTC

j_gene: TRBJ2-1
v_gene: TRBV19
abundance: few
d_gene: .
CDR3aa: CASSILSGIYNEQFF
CDR3nt: TGTGCCAGTAGTATCCTGTCGGGGATCTACAATGAGCAGTTCTTC

j_gene: TRBJ2-7
v_gene: TRBV4-2
abundance: .
d_gene: TRBD2
CDR3aa: CASSQPGGGGREQYF
CDR3nt: TGTGCCAGCAGCCAACCTGGAGGCGGGGGTCGCGAGCAGTACTTC

j_gene: TRBJ1-1
v_gene: TRBV7-8
abundance: .
d_gene: .
CDR3aa: CASSWRGGTEAFF
CDR3nt: TGTGCCAGCAGCTGGAGGGGAGGAACTGAAGCTTTCTTT

j_gene: TRBJ2-1
v_gene: TRBV6-5
abundance: .
d_gene: .
CDR3aa: CASSYFRWSNEQFF
CDR3nt: TGTGCCAGCAGTTACTTCCGGTGGAGCAATGAGCAGTTCTTC

j_gene: TRBJ1-6
v_gene: TRBV19
abundance: .
d_gene: .
CDR3aa: CASSLGAPGFSPLHF
CDR3nt: TGTGCCAGTAGTCTGGGGGCCCCGGGATTTTCACCCCTCCACTTT

j_gene: TRBJ2-2
v_gene: TRBV5-6
abundance: once
d_gene: TRBD2
CDR3aa: CASSLGGGSRTGELFF
CDR3nt: TGTGCCAGCAGCTTGGGTGGCGGGAGTAGAACCGGGGAGCTGTTTTTT

j_gene: TRBJ2-5
v_gene: TRBV5-5
abundance: .
d_gene: TRBD2
CDR3aa: CASSYGLALGETQYF
CDR3nt: TGTGCCAGCAGTTACGGACTAGCTCTGGGAGAGACCCAGTACTTC

j_gene: TRBJ1-3
v_gene: TRBV6-1
abundance: .
d_gene: .
CDR3aa: CASRNIQAGNTIYF
CDR3nt: TGTGCCAGCAGGAACATACAAGCTGGAAACACCATATATTTT

j_gene: TRBJ1-1
v_gene: TRBV5-1
abundance: .
d_gene: TRBD1
CDR3aa: CASSTTPGGGNTEAFF
CDR3nt: TGCGCCAGCAGCACTACCCCAGGGGGCGGAAACACTGAAGCTTTCTTT

j_gene: TRBJ2-7
v_gene: TRBV5-1
abundance: .
d_gene: .
CDR3aa: CASSSTGYEQYF
CDR3nt: TGCGCCAGCAGCTCGACAGGCTACGAGCAGTACTTC

j_gene: TRBJ1-2
v_gene: TRBV5-1
abundance: .
d_gene: TRBD1
CDR3aa: CASSSRQGPEGYTF
CDR3nt: TGCGCCAGCAGCTCCAGACAGGGCCCGGAGGGCTACACCTTC

j_gene: TRBJ2-3
v_gene: TRBV4-2
abundance: .
d_gene: TRBD2
CDR3aa: CASSRGLAGGSDTQYF
CDR3nt: TGTGCCAGCAGCCGAGGACTAGCGGGAGGCTCAGATACGCAGTATTTT

j_gene: TRBJ2-7
v_gene: TRBV2
abundance: .
d_gene: TRBD1
CDR3aa: CASSDLQGADYEQYF
CDR3nt: TGTGCCAGCAGTGATCTACAGGGGGCGGACTACGAGCAGTACTTC

j_gene: TRBJ2-7
v_gene: TRBV7-9
abundance: .
d_gene: .
CDR3aa: CASSTGMKAEQYF
CDR3nt: TGTGCCAGCAGCACAGGTATGAAAGCCGAGCAGTACTTC

j_gene: TRBJ2-6
v_gene: TRBV19
abundance: .
d_gene: .
CDR3aa: CASSIEGSGANVLTF
CDR3nt: TGTGCCAGTAGTATTGAGGGTTCTGGGGCCAACGTCCTGACTTTC

j_gene: TRBJ1-4
v_gene: TRBV19
abundance: few
d_gene: TRBD1
CDR3aa: CASSKGAVPNEKLFF
CDR3nt: TGTGCCAGTAGTAAGGGGGCAGTCCCTAATGAAAAACTGTTTTTT

j_gene: TRBJ2-7
v_gene: TRBV28
abundance: .
d_gene: TRBD1
CDR3aa: CASRGRQGYNYEQYF
CDR3nt: TGTGCCAGCAGGGGCCGACAGGGTTACAACTACGAGCAGTACTTC

j_gene: TRBJ2-7
v_gene: TRBV19
abundance: once
d_gene: TRBD1
CDR3aa: CASSMGQGAYEQYF
CDR3nt: TGTGCCAGTAGTATGGGACAGGGGGCGTACGAGCAGTACTTC

j_gene: TRBJ2-3
v_gene: TRBV20-1
abundance: .
d_gene: .
CDR3aa: CSARVPGTQYF
CDR3nt: TGCAGTGCTAGGGTCCCGGGTACGCAGTATTTT

j_gene: TRBJ2-5
v_gene: TRBV29-1
abundance: .
d_gene: TRBD1
CDR3aa: CSVWTGGETQYF
CDR3nt: TGCAGCGTCTGGACAGGCGGGGAGACCCAGTACTTC

j_gene: TRBJ2-1
v_gene: TRBV4-1
abundance: .
d_gene: TRBD2
CDR3aa: CASSQERGTSGAYNEQFF
CDR3nt: TGCGCCAGCAGCCAAGAGAGGGGGACTAGCGGGGCCTACAATGAGCAGTTCTTC

j_gene: TRBJ2-6
v_gene: TRBV4-1
abundance: .
d_gene: .
CDR3aa: CASSQHPGTGANVLTF
CDR3nt: TGCGCCAGCAGCCAACACCCCGGGACTGGGGCCAACGTCCTGACTTTC

j_gene: TRBJ2-7
v_gene: TRBV5-5
abundance: .
d_gene: TRBD1
CDR3aa: CASSLAGTGKFEQYF
CDR3nt: TGTGCCAGCAGCTTGGCCGGGACAGGGAAGTTCGAGCAGTACTTC